This T cell receptor (beta chain) was sequenced in a study of immune characteristics of hereditary and idiopathic chronic pancreatitis. Notes on the study in general: Hereditary and idiopathic cases differed in TRBV10, TRBV19, TRBV23 and TRBV5 usage. Versus controls, both chronic pancreatitis groups showed increased diversity and reduced clonality.

V was cut by 1 base and J by 0 bases, with 8 bases left in between. The germline V gene encodes CDR1 SGHDT and CDR2 YYEEEE. This CDR3 contains 15 residues. Patients having total pancreatectomy with islet autotransplantation provided the chronic pancreatitis pancreas tissue. Clones were read by immunoSEQ multiplex PCR, and TCRdb kept only the in-frame ones, dropping some. The table includes more than 1,400 clones, roughly two thirds detected once. This clone was recorded once. Its target is not known. The clonotype comes from a human donor with chronic pancreatitis. The chain joins TRBV5-6 to TRBJ2-1, with D tentatively TRBD2 (5 bases). The material sequenced was pancreas tissue with hereditary chronic pancreatitis. Written as DNA, the CDR3 is TGTGCCAGCAGCTTGATGGCGGGCTCCTACAATGAGCAGTTCTTC. As protein: CASSLMAGSYNEQFF.